Here is one TCR beta chain with its context. Antigen specificity is unknown. The sample belongs to a study of OX40 agonist ivuxolimab in advanced cancers. V was cut by 6 bases and J by 3 bases, with 18 bases left in between. The CDR3 loop spans 16 amino acids. Germline CDR1 MNHNY, CDR2 SVGAGI (reference sequence). Study results and caveats: At 0.1 to 3.0 mg/kg, CD4+ and CD8+ blood T cells expanded clonally by week 6. Certain nonresponders likewise exhibited a low normalized T-cell clonal expansion.

Blood samples were obtained at baseline, cycle 4 day 1, and cycle 7 day 1. The protocol was immunoSEQ multiplex PCR, while the TCRdb copy is restricted to in-frame clones and leaves out a portion. The profile shows around 70,000 clones, 88% of them singletons. The source material was CD4+ or CD8+ T cells sorted from blood, sampled in a trial of the OX40 agonist ivuxolimab. The TCR sequence derives from an adult with an advanced solid tumor such as melanoma, head and neck, liver or kidney cancer. This chain joins TRBV6-6 and TRBJ1-5; D call uncertain. In nucleotides, the CDR3 is TGTGCCAGCAGCCCTGCTGGGTCAGTGTCCAATCAGCCCCAGCATTTT. Translation gives CASSPAGSVSNQPQHF.